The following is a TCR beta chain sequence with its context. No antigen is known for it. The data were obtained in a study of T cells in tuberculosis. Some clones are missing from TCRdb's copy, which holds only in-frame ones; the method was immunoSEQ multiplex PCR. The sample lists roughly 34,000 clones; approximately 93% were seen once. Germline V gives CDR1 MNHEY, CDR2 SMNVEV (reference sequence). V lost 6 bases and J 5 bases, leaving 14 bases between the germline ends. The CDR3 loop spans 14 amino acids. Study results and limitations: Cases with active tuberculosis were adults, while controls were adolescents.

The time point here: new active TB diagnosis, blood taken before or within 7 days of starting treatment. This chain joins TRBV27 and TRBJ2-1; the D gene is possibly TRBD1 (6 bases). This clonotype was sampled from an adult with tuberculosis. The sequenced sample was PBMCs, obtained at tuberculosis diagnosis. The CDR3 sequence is CASSPDRPDNEQFF. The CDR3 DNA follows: TGTGCCAGCAGCCCCGACAGGCCTGACAATGAGCAGTTCTTC.